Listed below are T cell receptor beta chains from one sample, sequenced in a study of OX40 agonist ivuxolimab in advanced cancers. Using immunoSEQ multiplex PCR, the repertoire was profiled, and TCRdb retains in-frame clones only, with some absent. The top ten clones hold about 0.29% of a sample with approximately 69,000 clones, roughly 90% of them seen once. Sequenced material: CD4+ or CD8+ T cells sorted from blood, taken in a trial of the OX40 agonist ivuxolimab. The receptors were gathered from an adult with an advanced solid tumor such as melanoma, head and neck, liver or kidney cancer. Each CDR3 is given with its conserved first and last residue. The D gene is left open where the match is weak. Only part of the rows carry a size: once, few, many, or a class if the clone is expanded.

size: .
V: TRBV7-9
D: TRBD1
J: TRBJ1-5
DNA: TGTGCCAGCAGCTTGGGGCAGGGGGGCATCGGCAATCAGCCCCAGCATTTT
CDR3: CASSLGQGGIGNQPQHF

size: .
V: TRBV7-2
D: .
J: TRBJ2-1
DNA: TGTGCCAGCAGCTCAGGGGGGGTATCGGCTGGTGAGCAGTTCTTC
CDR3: CASSSGGVSAGEQFF

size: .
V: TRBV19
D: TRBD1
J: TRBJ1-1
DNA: TGTGCCAGTAGTCAGGGGGCCCTCACTGAAGCTTTCTTT
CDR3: CASSQGALTEAFF

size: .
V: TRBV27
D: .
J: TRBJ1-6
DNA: TGTGCCAGCAGTCCGTCGGACAGATATAATTCACCCCTCCACTTT
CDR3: CASSPSDRYNSPLHF

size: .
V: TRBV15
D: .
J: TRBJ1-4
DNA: TGTGCCACCAGCAGAGAGGCTCAACTTAATGAAAAACTGTTTTTT
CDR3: CATSREAQLNEKLFF

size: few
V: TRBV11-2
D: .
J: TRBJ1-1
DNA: TGTGCCAGCAGTTCACGGACTGAAGCTTTCTTT
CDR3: CASSSRTEAFF

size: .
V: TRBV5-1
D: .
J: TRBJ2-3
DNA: TGCGCCAGCAGCTTGGCGGCAGGGGTCACAGATACGCAGTATTTT
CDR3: CASSLAAGVTDTQYF

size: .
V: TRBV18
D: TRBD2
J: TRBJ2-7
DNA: TGTGCCAGCTCACCACTCTCGACTAGCGGGAGGACCTACGAGCAGTACTTC
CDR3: CASSPLSTSGRTYEQYF

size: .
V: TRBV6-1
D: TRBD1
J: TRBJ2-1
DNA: TGTGCCAGCAGTGCCCGGACAGGCCGGGATGAGCAGTTCTTC
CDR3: CASSARTGRDEQFF

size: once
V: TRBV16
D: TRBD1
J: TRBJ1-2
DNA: TGTGCCAGCAGCCAATCTCGGACCGGGACAGCATCCTATGGCTACACCTTC
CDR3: CASSQSRTGTASYGYTF

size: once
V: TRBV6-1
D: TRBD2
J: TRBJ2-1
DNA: TGTGCCAGCAGTGCCCTAGCGGGAGGGCCTCCGAGCTCCTACAATGAGCAGTTCTTC
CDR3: CASSALAGGPPSSYNEQFF

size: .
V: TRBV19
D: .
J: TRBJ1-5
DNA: TGTGCCAGTAGCCGGACCCTTGTTGAGCCCCAGCATTTT
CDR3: CASSRTLVEPQHF

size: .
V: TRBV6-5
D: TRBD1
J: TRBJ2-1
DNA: TGTGCCAGCAGTTACGGGGACAGGAAAGCCTACAATGAGCAGTTCTTC
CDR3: CASSYGDRKAYNEQFF

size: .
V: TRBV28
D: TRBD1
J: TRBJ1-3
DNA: TGTGCCAGCAGACCGGGACAGGGAATCTCCTCTGGAAACACCATATATTTT
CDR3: CASRPGQGISSGNTIYF

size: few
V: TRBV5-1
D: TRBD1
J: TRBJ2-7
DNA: TGCGCCAGCAGCTTTTTTGGGACAGCGTACGAGCAGTACTTC
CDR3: CASSFFGTAYEQYF

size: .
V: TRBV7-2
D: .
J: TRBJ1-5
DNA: TGTGCCAGCAGCTCGTCTAGCAATCAGCCCCAGCATTTT
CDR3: CASSSSSNQPQHF

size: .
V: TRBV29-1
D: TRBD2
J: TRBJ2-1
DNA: TGCAGCGTTGTAGCGGGAGGGTTCGATGAGCAGTTCTTC
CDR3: CSVVAGGFDEQFF

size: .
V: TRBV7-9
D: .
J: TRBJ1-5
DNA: TGTGCCAGCAGCCGTTATGGGGGAAACCAGCCCCAGCATTTT
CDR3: CASSRYGGNQPQHF

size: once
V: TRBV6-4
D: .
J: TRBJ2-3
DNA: TGTGCCAGCAGTGTTGATGAAATGGATACGCAGTATTTT
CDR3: CASSVDEMDTQYF

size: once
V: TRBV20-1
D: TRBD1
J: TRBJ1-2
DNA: TGCAGCGGAGACAGGGGAGGTGGCTACACCTTC
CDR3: CSGDRGGGYTF

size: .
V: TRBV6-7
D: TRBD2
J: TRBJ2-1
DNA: TGTGCCAGCAGTAGGGACGGGACTAGAGCTGACAATGAGCAGTTCTTC
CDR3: CASSRDGTRADNEQFF

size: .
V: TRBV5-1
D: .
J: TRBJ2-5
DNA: TGCGCCAGCAGCTCGTACCAAGAGACCCAGTACTTC
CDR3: CASSSYQETQYF

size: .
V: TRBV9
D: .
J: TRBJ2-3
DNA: TGTGCCAGCAGCGTAAACCAGGTTATGGATACGCAGTATTTT
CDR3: CASSVNQVMDTQYF

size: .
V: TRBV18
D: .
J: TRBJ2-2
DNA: TGTGCCAGCTCACCACGATCGGCGGGCCCAGACACCGGGGAGCTGTTTTTT
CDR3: CASSPRSAGPDTGELFF

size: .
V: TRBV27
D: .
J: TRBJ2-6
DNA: TGTGCCAGCAGTTCCTTCAGTCCTTCTGGGGCCAACGTCCTGACTTTC
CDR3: CASSSFSPSGANVLTF

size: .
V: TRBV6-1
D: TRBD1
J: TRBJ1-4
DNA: TGTGCCAGCAGTGAAGCAGGGACAGGGAAAGAAAAACTGTTTTTT
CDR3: CASSEAGTGKEKLFF

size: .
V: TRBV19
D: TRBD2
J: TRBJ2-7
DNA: TGTGCCAGTAGTATCTTAGCGGGAGGTTACGGGGAGCAGTACTTC
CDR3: CASSILAGGYGEQYF

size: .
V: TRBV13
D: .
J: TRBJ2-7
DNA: TGTGCCAGCAGCCCCCAGGGCGGTTACTACGAGCAGTACTTC
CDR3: CASSPQGGYYEQYF

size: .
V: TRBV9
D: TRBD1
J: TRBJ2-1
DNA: TGTGCCAGCAGCGTAGCTACAGGGGGGAGCTCCTACAATGAGCAGTTCTTC
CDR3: CASSVATGGSSYNEQFF